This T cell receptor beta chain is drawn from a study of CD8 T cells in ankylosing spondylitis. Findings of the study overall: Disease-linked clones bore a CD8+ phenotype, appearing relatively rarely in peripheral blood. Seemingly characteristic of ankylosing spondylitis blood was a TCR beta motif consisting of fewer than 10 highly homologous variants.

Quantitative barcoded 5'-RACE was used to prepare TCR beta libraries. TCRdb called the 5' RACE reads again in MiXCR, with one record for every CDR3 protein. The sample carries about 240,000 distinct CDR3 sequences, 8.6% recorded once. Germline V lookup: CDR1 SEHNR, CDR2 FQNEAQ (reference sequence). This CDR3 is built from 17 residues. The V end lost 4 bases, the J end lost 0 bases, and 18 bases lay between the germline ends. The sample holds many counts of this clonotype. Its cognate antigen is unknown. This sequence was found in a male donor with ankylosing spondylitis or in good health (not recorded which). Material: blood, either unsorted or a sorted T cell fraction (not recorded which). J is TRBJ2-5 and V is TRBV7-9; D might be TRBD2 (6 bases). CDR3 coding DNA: TGTGCCAGCAGCTCCCGTGGTGGAACGGGAGACCAAGAGACCCAGTACTTC. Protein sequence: CASSSRGGTGDQETQYF. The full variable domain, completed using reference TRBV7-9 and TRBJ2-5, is DTGVSQNPRHKITKRGQNVTFRCDPISEHNRLYWYRQTLGQGPEFLTYFQNEAQLEKSRLLSDRFSAERPKGSFSTLEIQRTEQGDSAMYLCASSSRGGTGDQETQYFGPGTRLLVL.